This entry concerns a single T cell receptor (beta chain). This sample is drawn from a study of T cell changes during pregnancy in multiple sclerosis. The J segment lost 0 bases and the V segment lost 2 bases, leaving 5 bases of the junction unmatched. CDR1 SGHDT and CDR2 YYEEEE come from the germline V gene. The CDR3 is 16 amino acids. Sequenced by immunoSEQ multiplex PCR; TCRdb stores in-frame clones only, minus some. This sample has approximately 130,000 clones, with 90% to 96% found just once. This material consisted of peripheral blood, taken after pregnancy. The gene calls are TRBV5-6 and TRBJ1-3; 7 bases line up with TRBD1. This clonotype originated in a female donor with multiple sclerosis, enrolled in a pregnancy study. CDR3 sequence (DNA): TGTGCCAGCAGCTTTGGACAGGCAGTCTCTGGAAACACCATATATTTT. Translating it yields CASSFGQAVSGNTIYF.